Listed below are T cell receptor beta chains from one sample, sequenced in a study of patients and donors after allogeneic stem cell transplantation. One entry per CDR3 protein results from TCRdb running MiXCR on the RT-PCR reads. The table records 98,000 or so distinct CDR3 sequences, around 35% of them present only once. Sequences were obtained from blood, either unsorted or a sorted T cell fraction (not recorded which). Receptor source: a human donor who was either an allogeneic HSCT recipient or a stem cell or donor lymphocyte infusion donor (not recorded which). It is not recorded whose cells these are; they may come from a transplant donor. CDR3s include the opening cysteine and the closing phenylalanine or tryptophan. The order of the fields is V gene, J gene, CDR3 protein.

V gene: TRBV15; J gene: TRBJ2-6; CDR3 protein: CATSRVTGANVLTF
V gene: TRBV30; J gene: TRBJ2-3; CDR3 protein: CAWSVKGADTQYF
V gene: TRBV7-9; J gene: TRBJ2-1; CDR3 protein: CASSFKLAGDWNEQFF
V gene: TRBV7-2; J gene: TRBJ1-1; CDR3 protein: CASSPRRWTEAFF
V gene: TRBV27; J gene: TRBJ1-5; CDR3 protein: CASSIRTGGNQPQHF
V gene: TRBV12-3/TRBV12-4; J gene: TRBJ2-7; CDR3 protein: CASRPAGSPGEQYF
V gene: TRBV7-9; J gene: TRBJ1-4; CDR3 protein: CASSLAGRGTNEKLFF
V gene: TRBV5-1; J gene: TRBJ2-3; CDR3 protein: CASSRSRGNPQGDTQYF
V gene: TRBV18; J gene: TRBJ1-5; CDR3 protein: CASSPVEEGAPQHF
V gene: TRBV7-2; J gene: TRBJ2-6; CDR3 protein: CASSTLWLAYSGANVLTF
V gene: TRBV20-1; J gene: TRBJ2-3; CDR3 protein: CSANYRASTDTQYF
V gene: TRBV27; J gene: TRBJ2-3; CDR3 protein: CASSLDPQDSGADTQYF
V gene: TRBV29-1; J gene: TRBJ1-1; CDR3 protein: CSVVGGYTEAFF
V gene: TRBV5-1; J gene: TRBJ2-1; CDR3 protein: CASSLDLLAGYNEQFF
V gene: TRBV7-2; J gene: TRBJ2-3; CDR3 protein: CASSLGSWPPSTDTQYF
V gene: TRBV20-1; J gene: TRBJ1-4; CDR3 protein: CSARDRQLNEKLFF
V gene: TRBV5-1; J gene: TRBJ2-5; CDR3 protein: CASSLEGLGIRLETQYF
V gene: TRBV29-1; J gene: TRBJ1-1; CDR3 protein: CSVETQGVGNTEAFF